This T cell receptor (beta chain) is drawn from a study of T cell responses to AZD1222 COVID-19 vaccine. General observations from the study: Just 5 or 6 AZD1222 recipients tested seropositive at baseline.

Libraries were prepared by immunoSEQ multiplex PCR; TCRdb keeps only in-frame clonotypes and omits some of them. This sample has about 180,000 clones, with more than 70% found just once. This CDR3 contains 18 residues. Trimming pared 0 bases from V and 8 bases from J, leaving 23 bases between. Germline-derived CDR1 and CDR2 are LGHNA and YSLEER. To note about this clone: The antigen is unknown.

The source was peripheral blood, collected 28 days after the second AZD1222 dose. This sequence was found in an adult who received the AZD1222 COVID-19 vaccine. The V call is TRBV4-3, the J call TRBJ2-1; possible D gene TRBD2, 6 bases. Written as DNA, the CDR3 is TGCGCCAGCAGCCAAGATCGGTTGGCGGGGATGCGCCGCGATGAGCAGTTCTTC. Translation gives CASSQDRLAGMRRDEQFF.